A single sample gave rise to the 23 T cell receptor beta chains below, sequenced in a study of blood T cell repertoires in COVID-19. Produced via immunoSEQ multiplex PCR; TCRdb's table is partial and in-frame only. The sample records over 200,000 clones, 86% being singletons. The source material was peripheral blood. These receptors all stem from a man aged 25-40 years who had recovered from COVID-19.

This sequence joins TRBV7-2 and TRBJ1-1, with D possibly TRBD1 on 6 matching bases. The CDR3 is 14 amino acids. V lost 1 base to trimming and J lost 6 bases, with 12 bases between them. Per the germline V gene, CDR1 is SGHTA and CDR2 is FQGNSA. CDR3 sequence: CASSLVWAGAEAFF. In DNA form, the CDR3 reads TGTGCCAGCAGCTTAGTATGGGCAGGGGCTGAAGCTTTCTTT.

V is TRBV18 and J is TRBJ2-7; TRBD1 agrees at 9 bases. The CDR3 sequence is 15 residues long. CDR1 KGHSH and CDR2 LQKENI come from the germline V gene. The V gene end was trimmed by 4 bases and the J gene end by 5 bases; junction bases not matched to a gene: 9. The CDR3 sequence: CASSQWTGVEDEQYF. CDR3 DNA: TGTGCCAGCTCACAGTGGACAGGGGTTGAGGACGAGCAGTACTTC.

The rearrangement joins TRBV29-1 to TRBJ1-3; D not resolved. The CDR3 spans 13 residues. Germline V gene data show CDR1 as SQVTM and CDR2 as ANQGSEA. The V end was cut by 4 bases, the J end by 4 bases, with 11 bases between. Here the CDR3 DNA reads TGCAGCGTTGCAACTCGCCGGGGAAACACCATATATTTT. Residues: CSVATRRGNTIYF.

This chain uses TRBV10-3 with TRBJ1-2; 7 bases agree with TRBD1. Losses at the gene ends were 6 bases for V and 8 bases for J; bases not matched to a gene: 15. Germline V gene data show CDR1 as ENHRY and CDR2 as SYGVKD. The length of the CDR3 is 15 residues. CDR3 sequence (DNA): TGTGCCATCAGAAACAGTCCGACAGGGCGGAACGGCTACACCTTC. Encoded protein: CAIRNSPTGRNGYTF.

The gene calls are TRBV5-1 and TRBJ1-4; no firm D call. Germline-derived CDR1 and CDR2 are SGHRS and YFSETQ. Between the trimmed V and J ends, which lost 1 base and 7 bases, there was a span of 5 bases. The CDR3 runs to 12 residues. CDR3 bases: TGCGCCAGCAGCTTGCCGGGTGAAAAACTGTTTTTT. It codes for CASSLPGEKLFF.

The rearrangement joins TRBV6-5 to TRBJ2-1; D perhaps matches TRBD2 (6 bases). The ends were cut back, 6 bases at V and 2 bases at J, with 11 bases in the middle. This CDR3 spans 14 amino acids. Germline V gene sequence: CDR1 MNHEY, CDR2 SVGAGI. The CDR3 coding sequence is TGTGCCAGCAGCCCCTGGGGGGCCTACAATGAGCAGTTCTTC. Translating gives CASSPWGAYNEQFF.

The V call is TRBV5-4, the J call TRBJ1-6, with TRBD1 matching 8 bases. There are 16 residues in the CDR3. The V and J ends lost 0 bases and 9 bases, in that order; junction bases with no gene match: 8. Looked up from germline, CDR1 is SGHNT and CDR2 is YYREEE (reference sequence). The CDR3 DNA follows: TGTGCCAGCAGCTTGGGCCCAGGACAGGGTGCTTCACCCCTCCACTTT. Amino acids: CASSLGPGQGASPLHF.

The chain joins TRBV11-3 to TRBJ2-2; possibly TRBD2 for D (7 bases). The CDR3 covers 15 residues. CDR1 is SGHNT and CDR2 is YENEEA in the germline V gene. V was clipped by 3 bases and J by 3 bases, with 11 bases between them. DNA for the CDR3: TGTGCCAGCAGCTTGGGGGGGGCTGACACCGGGGAGCTGTTTTTT. It specifies CASSLGGADTGELFF.

The CDR3 DNA follows: TGCGCCAGCAGCCGCGGGGAAGAGACCCAGTACTTC. Protein product: CASSRGEETQYF. The rearrangement uses TRBV4-1 and TRBJ2-5, with D perhaps TRBD2 (6 bases). Between the trimmed V and J ends, which lost 4 bases and 3 bases, there was a span of 6 bases. Per the germline V gene, CDR1 is MGHRA and CDR2 is YSYEKL. CDR3 size: 12 residues.

J is TRBJ2-1 and V is TRBV5-1; D not certain. This CDR3 is 14 amino acids long. The V gene's germline CDR1 is SGHRS and CDR2 YFSETQ. Trimming shortened V by 3 bases and J by 7 bases, and 14 bases separated the two germline ends. CDR3 residues: CASSSGHRGNEQFF. The CDR3 DNA reads TGCGCCAGCAGCTCGGGTCACCGAGGTAATGAGCAGTTCTTC. Full variable domain (rest looked up from reference TRBV5-1 and TRBJ2-1): KAGVTQTPRYLIKTRGQQVTLSCSPISGHRSVSWYQQTPGQGLQFLFEYFSETQRNKGNFPGRFSGRQFSNSRSEMNVSTLELGDSALYLCASSSGHRGNEQFFGPGTRLTVL.

The chain is built from TRBV5-4 and TRBJ1-2; D remains unclear. The CDR3 is 13 amino acids. The germline V gene encodes CDR1 SGHNT and CDR2 YYREEE (reference sequence). Trimming took off 0 bases at V and 5 bases at J, with 8 bases between the two ends. CDR3 coding DNA: TGTGCCAGCAGCTTGGACAGTTCTTATGGCTACACCTTC. It translates to CASSLDSSYGYTF.

This rearrangement joins TRBV28 to TRBJ2-3; 8 positions match TRBD1. CDR3 length equals 15 residues. V shed 5 bases and J 5 bases; nucleotides not matched to a gene: 9. Germline CDR1 and CDR2: MDHEN and SYDVKM. CDR3: CASSPPGGLKDTQYF. In DNA, the CDR3 is TGTGCCAGCAGTCCGCCAGGGGGCCTTAAAGATACGCAGTATTTT.

The V call is TRBV29-1, the J call TRBJ2-7; 7 bases fit TRBD1. This CDR3 has 12 amino acids. From germline, CDR1 is SQVTM and CDR2 ANQGSEA. Trimming at V came to 4 bases and at J to 5 bases, leaving 5 bases not matched to a gene. Here the CDR3 reads CSVATGSHEQYF. The CDR3 nucleotides read TGCAGCGTTGCGACAGGGAGTCACGAGCAGTACTTC.

The chain combines TRBV4-1 with TRBJ1-5; TRBD1 might be the D (5 bases). The V gene lost 0 bases and the J gene lost 2 bases, with 14 bases spanning the gap. The CDR3 extends over 17 amino acids. The germline V gene has CDR1 MGHRA and CDR2 YSYEKL. The CDR3 is CASSQDPAGRGNQPQHF. CDR3 coding DNA: TGCGCCAGCAGCCAAGATCCGGCAGGGCGCGGCAATCAGCCCCAGCATTTT.

CDR3 nucleotide sequence: TGCGCCAGCAGCCAAGATCGCCTAGCGGGGGGGCGTTCTGGGGATACGCAGTATTTT. It yields the protein CASSQDRLAGGRSGDTQYF. The chain couples TRBV4-1 to TRBJ2-3; 12 nucleotides align to TRBD2. The CDR3 covers 19 residues. Germline V gene sequence: CDR1 MGHRA, CDR2 YSYEKL. V was clipped by 0 bases and J by 6 bases; unmatched bases: 13.

The chain has TRBV6-5 and TRBJ2-7; 9 bases are shared with TRBD1. The CDR3 consists of 15 residues. Trimming removed 2 bases from V and 3 bases from J; junction bases left unmatched: 5. In germline, CDR1 is MNHEY, CDR2 SVGAGI. This chain's CDR3 is CASSYGGQGLYEQYF. The DNA of the CDR3 is TGTGCCAGCAGTTACGGGGGACAGGGCCTCTACGAGCAGTACTTC.

The chain has TRBV3-1 (or the pseudogene TRBV3-2) and TRBJ2-7, with a tentative D call TRBD1 (6 bases). CDR1 and CDR2 from the germline V gene are LGHDT and YNNKEL (reference sequence). The V end lost 4 bases, the J end lost 6 bases, and 16 bases lay between the germline ends. This CDR3 has 14 amino acids. The CDR3 region is CASSLNLQGGEQYF. DNA for the CDR3: TGTGCCAGCAGCCTTAATCTACAGGGTGGCGAGCAGTACTTC.

A single count supports this clone. The chain links TRBV4-2 to TRBJ1-1, with 7 positions matching TRBD1. The CDR3 totals 13 residues. J lost 2 bases, V lost 5 bases, and 2 bases had no gene match. Germline assignment: CDR1 LGHNA and CDR2 YNFKEQ. The CDR3: CASSGTVNTEAFF. CDR3 coding DNA: TGTGCCAGCAGCGGGACAGTAAACACTGAAGCTTTCTTT.

In this sample, this clone turned up once. The chain joins TRBV4-3 to TRBJ2-7; 7 positions agree with TRBD1. This CDR3 contains 16 residues. In germline, CDR1 is LGHNA, CDR2 YSLEER. J was trimmed by 3 bases and V by 3 bases; bases with no gene match: 11. This chain's CDR3 is CASSQELTGNYYEQYF. DNA of the CDR3: TGCGCCAGCAGCCAGGAATTGACAGGGAACTACTACGAGCAGTACTTC.

The DNA of the CDR3 is TGTGCCAGCAGCGTCGCAACTAATGAAAAACTGTTTTTT. Residues: CASSVATNEKLFF. V usage is TRBV9 and J usage is TRBJ1-4, with D unresolved. V was trimmed by 2 bases and J by 0 bases, leaving 2 bases between them. There are 13 residues in the CDR3. Germline loops: CDR1 SGDLS, CDR2 YYNGEE.

The rearrangement joins TRBV19 to TRBJ2-1; TRBD2 agrees at 10 bases. CDR3 length: 15 residues. The J segment lost 9 bases and the V segment lost 2 bases, leaving 7 bases of the junction unmatched. Germline values: CDR1 LNHDA, CDR2 SQIVND (reference sequence). The CDR3 spells CASSILAGGRSEQFF. In DNA, the CDR3 is TGTGCCAGTAGTATATTAGCGGGGGGTCGAAGTGAGCAGTTCTTC. Variable domain in full (rest from reference TRBV19 and TRBJ2-1): DGGITQSPKYLFRKEGQNVTLSCEQNLNHDAMYWYRQDPGQGLRLIYYSQIVNDFQKGDIAEGYSVSREKKESFPLTVTSAQKNPTAFYLCASSILAGGRSEQFFGPGTRLTVL.

This clone was seen only a few times. V and J are TRBV2 and TRBJ1-1; no reliable D call. This CDR3 has 12 amino acids. Between the trimmed V and J ends, which lost 2 bases and 5 bases, there was a span of 6 bases. The germline gives CDR1 SNHLY, CDR2 FYNNEI. CDR3 nucleotide sequence: TGTGCCAGCAGTGAACACCTAACTGAAGCTTTCTTT. Amino acids: CASSEHLTEAFF.

In its sample, this clone was seen once. V gene TRBV20-1 combines with J gene TRBJ1-1; 9 bases map to TRBD1. There are 11 residues in the CDR3. Germline V gives CDR1 DFQATT, CDR2 SNEGSKA (reference sequence). V lost 6 bases and J lost 10; bases outside the gene matches: 6. Here the CDR3 reads CSADTGGAAFF. In DNA form, the CDR3 reads TGCAGTGCAGACACAGGGGGCGCAGCTTTCTTT.